Given below is one TCR beta chain in context. The antigen is undetermined. For TCRbeta, the library was prepared with unique molecular identifiers. TCRdb called the PCR reads again in MiXCR, with one record for every CDR3 protein. The data show about 200,000 distinct CDR3 sequences, with around 7% seen just once and roughly 6% held by the top ten. The sample is drawn from a study of T-cell reconstitution after alpha-beta-depleted transplantation in children. The CDR3 consists of 16 residues. CDR1 and CDR2 (germline): MNHEY, SVGAGI. V was trimmed by 3 bases and J by 0 bases, leaving 14 bases between them. Study-level findings and limits: Certain patients had high TCRbeta diversity at day 60, and it came from recipient T cells and thymic progenitors that survived. Newly made T cells mostly supplied T-cell counts and diversity one year after transplant.

The chain employs TRBV6-5 and TRBJ1-2; the D is unclear. This receptor was taken from a boy between 2 and 10 years old with acute lymphoblastic leukemia, due to receive a stem cell transplant. The input for sequencing was PBMCs, taken before TCRalphabeta/CD19-depleted stem cell transplant. For the CDR3, the DNA is TGTGCCAGCAGTTATATCCGGACGGGAGCTAACTATGGCTACACCTTC. This encodes CASSYIRTGANYGYTF.